This T cell receptor (beta chain) emerged from a study of control samples from healthy donors and cancer patients. Profiling relied on immunoSEQ multiplex PCR, and the TCRdb table lists in-frame clones only, not all of them. Among 190,000 or so clones listed, around 93% were seen once. Germline-derived CDR1 and CDR2 are MGHDK and SYGVNS. The CDR3 is 18 residues long. Unmatched junction bases numbered 15, after V lost 1 base and J lost 5 bases. The specimen was blood. The rearrangement uses TRBV25-1 and TRBJ2-7; 9 nucleotides line up with TRBD1. The TCR was taken from a man younger than 30 in good health. The CDR3 reads CASSELKSGTGTLDEQYF. CDR3 nucleotide sequence: TGTGCCAGCAGTGAATTAAAGTCGGGGACAGGGACCCTTGACGAGCAGTACTTC.